The T cell receptor beta chain under discussion was sequenced for a study of glioma-infiltrating T cells after dendritic cell vaccination. Overall study: Between about 2002 and 2013, patients got autologous tumor lysate-pulsed dendritic cell vaccines.

Trimming pared 4 bases from V and 1 base from J, leaving 7 bases between. Germline V gene sequence: CDR1 SQVTM, CDR2 ANQGSEA. The CDR3 sequence is 13 residues long. Time point defined: after dendritic cell vaccination, including at tumor progression/relapse. Assay used: immunoSEQ multiplex PCR; TCRdb lists only in-frame clones, some missing. The sample lists about 50,000 clones; about 89% were seen once. This chain uses TRBV29-1 with TRBJ2-2; weak D call: TRBD2 (5 bases). Sequenced material: blood, taken after dendritic cell vaccination. This TCR was recovered from a human donor with glioblastoma. CDR3 bases: TGCAGCGTTGTGAGGGTGAACACCGGGGAGCTGTTTTTT. Its translation is CSVVRVNTGELFF.